This TCR beta chain was identified during a study of blood T cells in healthy people across ages. Study-wide results and caveats: Higher diversity, along with more naive CD4+ cells, distinguished long-lived donors from aged donors.

With respect to this clonotype: Its target is not known.

The CDR3 sequence is 14 residues long. CDR1 and CDR2 (germline): ENHRY, SYGVKD. Trimming stripped 6 bases from V and 4 bases from J, with 15 bases between. The authors ran a second PCR of about 7 to 12 cycles using a sample-barcoded 5' primer and a J-beta primer mix. TCRdb ran MiXCR on the 5' RACE reads and lists one entry per CDR3 protein. This sample has roughly 680,000 distinct CDR3 sequences; 52% occur once, and the top ten carry roughly 14%. The sequence was collected from a woman older than 75 in good health. Sequences were obtained from blood. The chain carries TRBV10-3 and TRBJ1-1, with a tentative D call TRBD1 (6 bases). The CDR3 sequence is CAIREREGGTEAFF. CDR3 coding DNA: TGTGCCATCAGGGAAAGGGAGGGGGGCACTGAAGCTTTCTTT.